The 16 T cell receptor beta chains presented below share a single source sample, sequenced in a study of T cells in Graves' hyperthyroidism and ophthalmopathy. RNA transcripts yielded amplified TCR beta CDR3 regions. In the first-round RT-PCR of the TCR CDR3, the HTBI primer set was used. TCRdb fed the multiplex PCR reads into MiXCR, producing one record per CDR3 protein. The sample carries 300,000 to 500,000 distinct CDR3 sequences, around 14% recorded once. Sample: blood. The receptors were sampled from a woman aged 25 to 39 with Graves' hyperthyroidism.

This clonotype was found a few times. The V gene is TRBV7-3, the J gene TRBJ1-2; TRBD1 matches 7 bases. The V and J ends lost 5 bases and 4 bases, in that order; junction bases with no gene match: 10. The CDR3 sequence is 15 residues long. Germline V gene lookup returns CDR1 SGHTA and CDR2 FQGTGA. Written as DNA, the CDR3 is TGTGCCAGCAGCGCCTCCCGGGACAGCATCTATGGCTACACCTTC. This sequence encodes CASSASRDSIYGYTF. Supplemented by reference TRBV7-3 and TRBJ1-2, the full variable domain reads GAGVSQTPSNKVTEKGKYVELRCDPISGHTALYWYRQSLGQGPEFLIYFQGTGAADDSGLPNDRFFAVRPEGSVSTLKIQRTERGDSAVYLCASSASRDSIYGYTFGSGTRLTVV.

This clonotype was observed a few times. J is TRBJ2-7 and V is TRBV6-1; 7 bases are a match to TRBD1. The CDR3 contains 12 residues. V lost 7 bases and J lost 5; bases outside the gene matches: 5. Germline CDR1 and CDR2: MNHNS and SASEGT. The CDR3 DNA sequence: TGTGCCAGCACAGACAGGGAGAACGAGCAGTACTTC. This codes for CASTDRENEQYF.

This clonotype was seen only a few times. CDR3 nucleotide sequence: TGTGCCAGCAGCTTGGATCTAGCGGGAGGAGGTGAGCAGTTCTTC. Translated: CASSLDLAGGGEQFF. The chain recombines TRBV5-8 with TRBJ2-1, with TRBD2 identical over 11 bases. The germline gives CDR1 SGHTS, CDR2 YDEGEE. The CDR3 contains 15 residues. The V and J ends lost 0 bases and 9 bases, in that order; junction bases with no gene match: 5.

This clonotype was picked up many times. V gene TRBV20-1 combines with J gene TRBJ2-5; 7 bases fit TRBD2. The J segment lost 3 bases and the V segment lost 7 bases, leaving 8 bases of the junction unmatched. In germline, CDR1 is DFQATT, CDR2 SNEGSKA (reference sequence). The CDR3 runs 13 residues. CDR3 sequence reads: CSVSGALKETQYF. CDR3 bases: TGCAGTGTAAGCGGGGCACTCAAAGAGACCCAGTACTTC.

This chain links TRBV7-9 with TRBJ1-1; no clear D. This CDR3 has 14 residues. Germline assignment: CDR1 SEHNR and CDR2 FQNEAQ (reference sequence). V dropped 4 bases and J dropped 1 base, with 10 bases sitting between them. The CDR3 loop is CASSSGGENTEAFF. The CDR3, as DNA: TGTGCCAGCAGCTCCGGAGGAGAGAACACTGAAGCTTTCTTT.

Many counts were recorded for this clonotype. The gene calls are TRBV6-2 or TRBV6-3 and TRBJ2-7; 10 bases agree with TRBD2. J gave up 0 bases and V 4 bases, and 15 bases lay outside the gene matches. This CDR3 region has 19 residues. The germline V gene encodes CDR1 MNHEY and CDR2 SVGEGT. CDR3 coding DNA: TGTGCCAGCAGTTTTCCGTTAAGGACTAGCGGAGATAACTCCTACGAGCAGTACTTC. Translated: CASSFPLRTSGDNSYEQYF.

This clonotype was recorded many times. The rearrangement joins TRBV7-6 to TRBJ1-1; D possibly corresponds to TRBD1 (5 bases). Trimming shortened V by 5 bases and J by 1 base, and 11 bases separated the two germline ends. The CDR3 sequence is 14 residues long. Germline V gene lookup returns CDR1 SGHVS and CDR2 FNYEAQ. CDR3 protein: CASSLAGPNTEAFF. The CDR3, as DNA: TGTGCCAGCAGCCTGGCAGGGCCGAACACTGAAGCTTTCTTT.

This clonotype appeared a few times. The rearrangement links TRBV20-1 to TRBJ1-2; 7 bases fit TRBD1. The junction had 8 bases not matched to a gene; V was cut back by 0 bases and J by 4 bases. The CDR3 contains 15 residues. Germline V gene data show CDR1 as DFQATT and CDR2 as SNEGSKA (reference sequence). This chain's CDR3 is CSARDRDSSTYGYTF. CDR3 DNA sequence: TGCAGTGCTAGAGACCGGGACAGCTCCACCTATGGCTACACCTTC.

The chain couples TRBV5-4 to TRBJ2-5; tentative D call: TRBD2 (5 bases). V lost 5 bases to trimming and J lost 2 bases, with 19 bases between them. The length of the CDR3 is 16 residues. The V gene's germline CDR1 is SGHNT and CDR2 YYREEE (reference sequence). Written as DNA, the CDR3 is TGTGCCAGCAGGGGCCAGAGCGGTCGAACTCAAGAGACCCAGTACTTC. Protein sequence: CASRGQSGRTQETQYF.

This clonotype came up many times. V usage is TRBV30 and J usage is TRBJ2-2, with 7 bases aligning to TRBD2. CDR1 is GTSNPN, CDR2 SVGIG, per germline (reference sequence). The length of the CDR3 is 13 residues. V was pared by 5 bases and J by 7 bases, with 7 bases of the junction left unmatched. Here the CDR3 DNA reads TGTGCCTGGGCCGCGGGGGAGATCGGGGAGCTGTTTTTT. Its protein is CAWAAGEIGELFF.

This clonotype has ten or more counts. The V gene is TRBV20-1, the J gene TRBJ1-1; D perhaps matches TRBD1 (6 bases). CDR3 length: 13 residues. V lost 5 bases and J 6 bases, leaving 16 bases between the germline ends. Germline V gene data show CDR1 as DFQATT and CDR2 as SNEGSKA (reference sequence). This CDR3 reads CSALAGESPEAFF. CDR3 nucleotide sequence: TGCAGTGCTTTGGCAGGGGAAAGCCCTGAAGCTTTCTTT.

Many counts were recorded for this clonotype. The rearrangement uses TRBV18 and TRBJ2-7; D is ambiguous. CDR3 length: 15 amino acids. The germline V and J ends were trimmed by 0 bases and 3 bases, with 12 bases remaining between them. CDR1 and CDR2 (germline): KGHSH, LQKENI. DNA for the CDR3: TGTGCCAGCTCACCACCATCCAGCAAAAGCTACGAGCAGTACTTC. It encodes CASSPPSSKSYEQYF.

This chain connects TRBV28 to TRBJ2-7; unclear D gene. The V gene lost 4 bases and the J gene lost 6 bases, with 7 bases spanning the gap. CDR1 and CDR2 (germline): MDHEN, SYDVKM. This CDR3 contains 11 residues. The CDR3 loop reads CASSSIREQYF. CDR3 nucleotide sequence: TGTGCCAGCAGTTCAATTCGCGAGCAGTACTTC.

This clonotype showed up many times. The rearrangement links TRBV24-1 to TRBJ2-1; 9 nucleotides agree with TRBD2. The V gene's germline CDR1 is KGHDR and CDR2 SFDVKD. Trimming removed 3 bases from V and 5 bases from J; junction bases left unmatched: 13. This CDR3 is built from 18 residues. CDR3 sequence: CATSDILGSGSSHNEQFF. The DNA for the CDR3 is TGTGCCACCAGTGATATCCTCGGTAGCGGGAGTTCACACAATGAGCAGTTCTTC.

The V gene is TRBV7-2, the J gene TRBJ1-1; D remains unclear. The V and J ends lost 5 bases and 4 bases respectively, with 8 bases between them. The CDR3 contains 12 residues. The germline V gene has CDR1 SGHTA and CDR2 FQGNSA. CDR3: CASSPLATEAFF. In DNA, the CDR3 is TGTGCCAGCAGCCCCCTGGCCACTGAAGCTTTCTTT.

This clonotype was counted only a few times. The rearrangement joins TRBV10-3 to TRBJ2-3; D call uncertain. This CDR3 has 14 amino acids. V was clipped by 3 bases and J by 2 bases, with 9 bases between them. Germline V gene sequence: CDR1 ENHRY, CDR2 SYGVKD. The CDR3 DNA reads TGTGCCATCAGTGAAGGACCTCCCACAGATACGCAGTATTTT. Protein product: CAISEGPPTDTQYF.